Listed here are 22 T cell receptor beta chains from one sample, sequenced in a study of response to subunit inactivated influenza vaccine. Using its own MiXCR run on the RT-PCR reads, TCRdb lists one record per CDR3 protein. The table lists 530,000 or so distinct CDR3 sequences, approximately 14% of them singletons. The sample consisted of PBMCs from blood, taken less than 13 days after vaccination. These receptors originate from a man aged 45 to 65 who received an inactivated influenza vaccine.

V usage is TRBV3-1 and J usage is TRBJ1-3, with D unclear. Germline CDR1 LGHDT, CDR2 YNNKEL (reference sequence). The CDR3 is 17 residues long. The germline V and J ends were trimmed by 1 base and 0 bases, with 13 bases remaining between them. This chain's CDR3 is CASSQVQLGSSGNTIYF. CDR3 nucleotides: TGTGCCAGCAGCCAAGTTCAGCTGGGGAGCTCTGGAAACACCATATATTTT.

The CDR3 region has the DNA TGTGCCAGCAGCTTATGGTCGGGCCAGGGGGGGACTGAAGCTTTCTTT. It codes for CASSLWSGQGGTEAFF. The rearrangement joins TRBV7-9 to TRBJ1-1; 7 bases match TRBD1. The J segment lost 5 bases and the V segment lost 2 bases, leaving 11 bases of the junction unmatched. Germline V gives CDR1 SEHNR, CDR2 FQNEAQ (reference sequence). There are 16 residues in the CDR3.

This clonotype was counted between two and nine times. The CDR3 coding sequence is TGCAGCGTTGTTGGCCTAGACCACAATGAGCAGTTCTTC. Protein product: CSVVGLDHNEQFF. The chain has TRBV29-1 and TRBJ2-1; D unresolved. This CDR3 has 13 residues. The V and J ends lost 4 bases and 5 bases respectively, with 12 bases between them. The germline V gene encodes CDR1 SQVTM and CDR2 ANQGSEA.

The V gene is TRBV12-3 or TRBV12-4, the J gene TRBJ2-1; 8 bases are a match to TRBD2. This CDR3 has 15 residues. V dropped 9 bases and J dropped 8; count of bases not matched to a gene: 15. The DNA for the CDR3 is TGTGCCAGTGGCCCCGGGACTAGTAGGGGCCATGAGCAGTTCTTC. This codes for CASGPGTSRGHEQFF.

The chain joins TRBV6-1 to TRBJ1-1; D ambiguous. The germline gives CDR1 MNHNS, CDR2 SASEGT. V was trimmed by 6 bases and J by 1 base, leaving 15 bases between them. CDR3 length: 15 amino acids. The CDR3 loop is CASRPIDMKNTEAFF. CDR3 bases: TGTGCCAGCAGACCTATCGACATGAAGAACACTGAAGCTTTCTTT.

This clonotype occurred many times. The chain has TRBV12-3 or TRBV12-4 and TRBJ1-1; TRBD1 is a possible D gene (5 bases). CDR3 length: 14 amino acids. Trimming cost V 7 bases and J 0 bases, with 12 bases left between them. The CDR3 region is CASNIRGMNTEAFF. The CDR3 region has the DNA TGTGCCAGCAACATTAGGGGTATGAACACTGAAGCTTTCTTT.

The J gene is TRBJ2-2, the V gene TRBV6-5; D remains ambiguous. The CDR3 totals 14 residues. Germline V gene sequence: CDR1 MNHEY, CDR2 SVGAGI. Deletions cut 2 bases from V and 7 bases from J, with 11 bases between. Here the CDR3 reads CASSYRVGYGELFF. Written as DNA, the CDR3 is TGTGCCAGCAGTTACAGGGTCGGCTACGGGGAGCTGTTTTTT.

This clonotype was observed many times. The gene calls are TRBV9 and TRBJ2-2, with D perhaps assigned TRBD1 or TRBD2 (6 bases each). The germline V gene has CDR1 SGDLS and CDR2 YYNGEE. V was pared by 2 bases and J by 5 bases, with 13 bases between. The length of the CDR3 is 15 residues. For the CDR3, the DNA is TGTGCCAGCAGCGTTTCCCCGGGGGCGACCGGGGAGCTGTTTTTT. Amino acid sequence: CASSVSPGATGELFF.

In nucleotides, the CDR3 is TGCGCCAGCAGTGATGGCGCTCCTTGGCGGTTCTTC. This gives the protein CASSDGAPWRFF. V and J are TRBV10-1 and TRBJ2-1; D uncertain. Trimming pared 3 bases from V and 15 bases from J, leaving 15 bases between. There are 12 residues in the CDR3. Germline CDR1 is WNHNN and CDR2 is SYGVQD (reference sequence).

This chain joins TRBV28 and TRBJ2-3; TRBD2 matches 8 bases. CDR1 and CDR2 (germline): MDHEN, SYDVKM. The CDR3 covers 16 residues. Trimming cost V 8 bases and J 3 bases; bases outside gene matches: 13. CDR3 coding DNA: TGTGCCAGCTCAACTCCGGGGGGGCTTAAGACAGATACGCAGTATTTT. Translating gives CASSTPGGLKTDTQYF.

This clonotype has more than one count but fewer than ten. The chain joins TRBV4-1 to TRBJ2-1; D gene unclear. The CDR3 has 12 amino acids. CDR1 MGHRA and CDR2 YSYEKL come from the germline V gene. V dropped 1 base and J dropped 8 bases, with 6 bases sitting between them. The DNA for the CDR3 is TGCGCCAGCAGCCAAGTTCTCGATGAGCAGTTCTTC. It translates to CASSQVLDEQFF.

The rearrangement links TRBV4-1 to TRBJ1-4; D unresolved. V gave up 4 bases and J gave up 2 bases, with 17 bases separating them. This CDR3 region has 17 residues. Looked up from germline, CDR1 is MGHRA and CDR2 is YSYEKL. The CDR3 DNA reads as TGCGCCAGCAGCCGTGTGACATTAAGCTCCACTAATGAAAAACTGTTTTTT. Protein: CASSRVTLSSTNEKLFF.

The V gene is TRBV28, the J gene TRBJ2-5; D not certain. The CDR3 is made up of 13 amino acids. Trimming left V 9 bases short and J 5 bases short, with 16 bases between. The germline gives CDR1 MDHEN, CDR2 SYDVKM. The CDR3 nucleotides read TGTGCCAGTACCCCGGGCAGTCTGGAGACCCAGTACTTC. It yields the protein CASTPGSLETQYF.

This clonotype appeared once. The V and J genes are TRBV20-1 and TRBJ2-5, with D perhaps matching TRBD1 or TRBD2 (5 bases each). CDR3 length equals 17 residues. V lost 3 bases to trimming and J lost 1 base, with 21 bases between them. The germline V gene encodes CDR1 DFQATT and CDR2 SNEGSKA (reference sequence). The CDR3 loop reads CSASWIREFTFQETQYF. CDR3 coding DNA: TGCAGTGCTAGTTGGATCAGGGAGTTTACATTCCAAGAGACCCAGTACTTC.

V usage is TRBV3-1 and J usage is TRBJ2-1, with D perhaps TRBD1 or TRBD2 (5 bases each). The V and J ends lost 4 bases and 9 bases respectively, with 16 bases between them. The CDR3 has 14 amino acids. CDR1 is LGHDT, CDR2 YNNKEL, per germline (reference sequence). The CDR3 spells CASSPGLASVEQFF. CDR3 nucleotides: TGTGCCAGCAGCCCGGGGCTAGCTTCTGTTGAGCAGTTCTTC.

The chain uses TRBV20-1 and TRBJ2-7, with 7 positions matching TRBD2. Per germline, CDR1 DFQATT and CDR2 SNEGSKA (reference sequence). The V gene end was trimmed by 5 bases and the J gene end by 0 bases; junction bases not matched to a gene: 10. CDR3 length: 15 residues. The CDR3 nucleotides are TGCAGTGCTTCGCCTGGAGCGGGGTACTCCTACGAGCAGTACTTC. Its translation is CSASPGAGYSYEQYF.

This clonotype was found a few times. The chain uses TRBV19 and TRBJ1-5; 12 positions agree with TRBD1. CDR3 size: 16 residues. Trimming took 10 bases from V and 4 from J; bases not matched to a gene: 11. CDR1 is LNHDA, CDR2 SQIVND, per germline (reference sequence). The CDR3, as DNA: TGTGCCACCTCAACCGGGACAGGGGGCCCGAATCAGCCCCAGCATTTT. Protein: CATSTGTGGPNQPQHF.

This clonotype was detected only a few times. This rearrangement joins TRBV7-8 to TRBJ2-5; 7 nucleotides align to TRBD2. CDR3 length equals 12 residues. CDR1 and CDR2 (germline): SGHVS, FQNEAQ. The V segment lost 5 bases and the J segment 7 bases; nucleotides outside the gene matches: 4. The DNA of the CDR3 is TGTGCCAGCAGCCCGTCGGGGGGGACCCAGTACTTC. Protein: CASSPSGGTQYF.

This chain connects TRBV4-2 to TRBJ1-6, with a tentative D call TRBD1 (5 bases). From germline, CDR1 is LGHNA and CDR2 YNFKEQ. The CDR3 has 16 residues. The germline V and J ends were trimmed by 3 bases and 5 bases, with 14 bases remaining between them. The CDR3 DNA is TGTGCCAGCAGCCACCAGGGAGGCGGGAATAATTCACCCCTCCACTTT. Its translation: CASSHQGGGNNSPLHF.

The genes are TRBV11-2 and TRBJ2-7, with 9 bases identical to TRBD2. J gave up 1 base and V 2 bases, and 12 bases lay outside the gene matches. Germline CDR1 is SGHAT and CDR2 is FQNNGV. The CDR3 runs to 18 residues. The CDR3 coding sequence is TGTGCCAGCAGCTTAAGGCAGAGTAGCGGGGGTTATTCCTACGAGCAGTACTTC. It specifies CASSLRQSSGGYSYEQYF.

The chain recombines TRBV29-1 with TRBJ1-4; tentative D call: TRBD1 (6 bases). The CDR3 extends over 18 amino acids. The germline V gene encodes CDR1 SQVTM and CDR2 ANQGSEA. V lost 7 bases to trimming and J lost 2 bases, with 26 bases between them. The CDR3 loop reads CSASSVLVPQGTNEKLFF. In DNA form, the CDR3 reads TGCAGCGCTTCGAGTGTTTTGGTGCCCCAGGGGACTAATGAAAAACTGTTTTTT.

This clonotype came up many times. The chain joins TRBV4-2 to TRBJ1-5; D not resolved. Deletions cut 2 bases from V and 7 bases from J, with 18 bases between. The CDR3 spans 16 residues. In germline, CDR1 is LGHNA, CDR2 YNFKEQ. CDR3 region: CASSQLTGPKAQPQHF. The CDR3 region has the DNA TGTGCCAGCAGCCAATTGACCGGGCCAAAAGCCCAGCCCCAGCATTTT.